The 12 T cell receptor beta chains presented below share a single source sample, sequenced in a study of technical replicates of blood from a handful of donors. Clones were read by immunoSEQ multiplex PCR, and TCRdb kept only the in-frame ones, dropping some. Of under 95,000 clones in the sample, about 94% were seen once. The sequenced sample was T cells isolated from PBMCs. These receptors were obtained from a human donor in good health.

Here the CDR3 reads CASSLVGQRSSYEQYF. The CDR3 DNA reads TGCGCCAGCAGCTTGGTGGGACAGCGAAGCTCCTACGAGCAGTACTTC. The rearrangement uses TRBV5-1 and TRBJ2-7, with 7 nucleotides matching TRBD1. The trim removed 0 bases at V and 0 bases at J, leaving 6 bases unmatched. The CDR3 covers 16 residues. From germline, CDR1 is SGHRS and CDR2 YFSETQ.

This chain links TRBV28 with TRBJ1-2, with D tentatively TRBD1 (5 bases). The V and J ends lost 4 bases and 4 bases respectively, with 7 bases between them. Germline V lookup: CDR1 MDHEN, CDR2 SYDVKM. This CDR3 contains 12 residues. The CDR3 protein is CASSYDSYGYTF. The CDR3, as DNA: TGTGCCAGCAGTTACGACAGCTATGGCTACACCTTC.

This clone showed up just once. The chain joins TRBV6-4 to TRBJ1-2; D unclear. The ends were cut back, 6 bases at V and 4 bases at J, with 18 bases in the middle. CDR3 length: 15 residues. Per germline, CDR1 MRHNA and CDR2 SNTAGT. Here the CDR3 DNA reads TGTGCCAGCAGGGTCGACAACGTTTTTTTCTATGGCTACACCTTC. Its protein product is CASRVDNVFFYGYTF.

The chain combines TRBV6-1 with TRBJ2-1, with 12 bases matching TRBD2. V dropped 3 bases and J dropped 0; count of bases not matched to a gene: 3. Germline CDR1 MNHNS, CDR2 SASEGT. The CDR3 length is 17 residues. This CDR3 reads CASSERTSGNSYNEQFF. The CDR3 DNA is TGTGCCAGCAGTGAGAGGACTAGCGGGAACTCCTACAATGAGCAGTTCTTC.

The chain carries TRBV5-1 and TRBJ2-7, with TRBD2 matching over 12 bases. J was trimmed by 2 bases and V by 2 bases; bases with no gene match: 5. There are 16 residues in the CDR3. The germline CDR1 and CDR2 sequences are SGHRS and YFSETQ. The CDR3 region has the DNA TGCGCCAGCAGCTTAAGGACTAGCGGGACCCCCTACGAGCAGTACTTC. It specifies CASSLRTSGTPYEQYF.

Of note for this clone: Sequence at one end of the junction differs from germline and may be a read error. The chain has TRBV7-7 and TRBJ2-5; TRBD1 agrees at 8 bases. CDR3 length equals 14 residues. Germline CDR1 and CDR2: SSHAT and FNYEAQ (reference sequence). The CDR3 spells CASSLDRDGETQYF. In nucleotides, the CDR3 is TGTGCTAGCAGCCTGGACAGGGACGGGGAGACCCAGTACTTC.

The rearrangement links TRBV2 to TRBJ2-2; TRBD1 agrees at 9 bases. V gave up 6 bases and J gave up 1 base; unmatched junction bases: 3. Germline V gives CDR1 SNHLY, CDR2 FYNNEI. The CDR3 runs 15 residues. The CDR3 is CASRRQGGNTGELFF. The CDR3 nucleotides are TGTGCCAGCAGAAGACAGGGGGGGAACACCGGGGAGCTGTTTTTT.

CDR3 in amino acids: CASTTGVEDQPQHF. In DNA, the CDR3 is TGTGCCAGCACGACAGGAGTCGAGGATCAGCCCCAGCATTTT. The chain joins TRBV6-4 to TRBJ1-5; TRBD1 might be the D (6 bases). V was clipped by 7 bases and J by 5 bases, with 15 bases between them. Germline V lookup: CDR1 MRHNA, CDR2 SNTAGT. The CDR3 covers 14 residues.

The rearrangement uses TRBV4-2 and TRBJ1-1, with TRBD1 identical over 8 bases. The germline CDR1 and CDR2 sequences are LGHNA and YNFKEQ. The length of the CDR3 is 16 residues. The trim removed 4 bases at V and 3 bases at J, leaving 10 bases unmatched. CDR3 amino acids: CASSLTQGAGDTEAFF. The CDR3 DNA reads TGTGCCAGCAGCCTAACTCAGGGGGCAGGCGACACTGAAGCTTTCTTT.

The CDR3 region is CASSLGTSGPHNEQFF. In DNA, the CDR3 is TGCGCCAGCAGCTTGGGGACTAGCGGGCCCCACAATGAGCAGTTCTTC. The genes are TRBV5-1 and TRBJ2-1; TRBD2 agrees at 11 bases. The CDR3 has 16 amino acids. Germline V CDR1 and CDR2: SGHRS, YFSETQ. Trimming cost V 0 bases and J 5 bases; bases outside gene matches: 4.

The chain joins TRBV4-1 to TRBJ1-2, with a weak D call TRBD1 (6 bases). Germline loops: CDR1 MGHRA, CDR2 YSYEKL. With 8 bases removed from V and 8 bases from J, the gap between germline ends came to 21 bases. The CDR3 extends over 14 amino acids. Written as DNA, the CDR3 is TGCGCCAGCGGCACGTTCCGGGACACTGAAGGCTACACCTTC. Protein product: CASGTFRDTEGYTF.

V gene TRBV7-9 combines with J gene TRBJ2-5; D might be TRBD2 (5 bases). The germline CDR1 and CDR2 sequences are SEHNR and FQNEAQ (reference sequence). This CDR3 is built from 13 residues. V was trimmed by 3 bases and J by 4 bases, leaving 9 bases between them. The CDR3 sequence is CASSFSGRETQYF. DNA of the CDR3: TGTGCCAGCAGCTTTTCGGGAAGAGAGACCCAGTACTTC.